Presented here are 3 T cell receptor beta chains from one specimen sequenced in a study of beta chain features in type 1 diabetes. What was sequenced were expressed TCRB transcripts, since all of the isolated RNA had been reverse transcribed. The table came from immunoSEQ multiplex PCR; TCRdb's copy has only in-frame clones and leaves some out. This table holds about 320,000 clones, approximately 14% found once. Sequenced: central memory CD4+ T cells from blood. The receptors derive from a man aged 30 to 45 in good health.

This chain links TRBV5-1 with TRBJ1-4; D unresolved. CDR3 length: 15 residues. Trimming cost V 4 bases and J 0 bases, with 10 bases left between them. Germline CDR1 reads SGHRS; CDR2 reads YFSETQ. Here the CDR3 reads CASSKDRATNEKLFF. The DNA for the CDR3 is TGCGCCAGCAGCAAGGACCGAGCAACTAATGAAAAACTGTTTTTT.

In nucleotides, the CDR3 is TGCGCCAGCAGCTTGGAATCCGGGGGACTAAACTATGGCTACACCTTC. It codes for CASSLESGGLNYGYTF. The chain carries TRBV5-1 and TRBJ1-2; a weak D match, TRBD1 (5 bases). CDR1 and CDR2 (germline): SGHRS, YFSETQ. The CDR3 runs 16 residues. V was pared by 0 bases and J by 2 bases, with 14 bases between. The whole variable domain, remainder taken from reference TRBV5-1 and TRBJ1-2, is KAGVTQTPRYLIKTRGQQVTLSCSPISGHRSVSWYQQTPGQGLQFLFEYFSETQRNKGNFPGRFSGRQFSNSRSEMNVSTLELGDSALYLCASSLESGGLNYGYTFGSGTRLTVV.

This clone was picked up a small number of times. The chain uses TRBV5-1 and TRBJ1-1, with 8 positions matching TRBD1. The CDR3 is made up of 15 amino acids. Germline trimming cut 1 base from V and 3 bases from J; bases unmatched to any gene: 5. CDR1 and CDR2 from the germline V gene are SGHRS and YFSETQ. CDR3 nucleotide sequence: TGCGCCAGCAGCTTGCAGGGGGCGGTGGACACTGAAGCTTTCTTT. Amino acids: CASSLQGAVDTEAFF.